This TCR beta chain was captured by sequencing in a study of blood T cell repertoires in COVID-19. This clone was recorded a few times. This CDR3 spans 15 amino acids. Germline trimming cut 6 bases from V and 5 bases from J; bases unmatched to any gene: 11. Germline assignment: CDR1 LNHDA and CDR2 SQIVND (reference sequence). Original processing notes: Reference gene primer amplification gave estimated nucleated cell counts. Data came from immunoSEQ multiplex PCR; TCRdb stores just in-frame clones and leaves some out. For V, J and clone size, that table is used; D and trimming come from the DNA. Of 150,000 to 190,000 clones in the sample, 80% to 90% were seen once.

The sample taken for sequencing was peripheral blood. The J gene is TRBJ2-7, the V gene TRBV19; 9 bases line up with TRBD2. The receptor comes from an older woman with COVID-19, enrolled during active disease. Here the CDR3 DNA reads TGTGCCAGTAGGGTGGCCGGGACTAGCATCCACGAGCAGTACTTC. It translates to CASRVAGTSIHEQYF.